A single sample gave rise to the 27 T cell receptor beta chains below, sequenced in a study of regulatory T cells in long-lasting Graves disease. Time point defined: persistent/refractory GD, antithyroid drugs over 5 years with positive TRAb. After RNA was extracted from PBMCs, the TCR library was made from it. Arm-PCR of CDR3 regions and iRepertoire HTBI primers were the basis on which TCR beta libraries were built. TCRdb used MiXCR to reprocess the multiplex PCR reads, holding one entry per CDR3 protein. This sample has around 500,000 distinct CDR3 sequences, with more than 20% found just once. Sequenced material: peripheral blood mononuclear cells (PBMCs), taken when the disease was refractory, from a patient treated with antithyroid drugs. These receptors were obtained from a female donor with Graves disease.

This clonotype has only a few counts. J is TRBJ1-2 and V is TRBV29-1, with D uncertain. The CDR3 covers 14 residues. V was pared by 4 bases and J by 6 bases, with 18 bases between. CDR1 and CDR2 from the germline V gene are SQVTM and ANQGSEA. The CDR3 loop reads CSVGVKRPSDGYTF. The CDR3, as DNA: TGCAGCGTTGGAGTGAAACGCCCTTCGGATGGCTACACCTTC.

This clonotype was counted at least ten times. DNA for the CDR3: TGTGCCAGCAGTTACTCCGGGACAGGGGGCTCACCCCTCCACTTT. It codes for CASSYSGTGGSPLHF. The chain employs TRBV6-5 and TRBJ1-6, with 12 bases lining up with TRBD1. The germline gives CDR1 MNHEY, CDR2 SVGAGI. V lost 0 bases and J lost 10; bases outside the gene matches: 1. The CDR3 spans 15 residues.

The chain uses TRBV6-5 and TRBJ2-3; 7 nucleotides match TRBD2. The trim removed 4 bases at V and 2 bases at J, leaving 0 bases unmatched. The CDR3 sequence is 13 residues long. Germline loops: CDR1 MNHEY, CDR2 SVGAGI. The DNA for the CDR3 is TGTGCCAGCAGTTGGGACTACACAGATACGCAGTATTTT. The encoded protein is CASSWDYTDTQYF.

This clonotype was observed at least ten times. The rearrangement joins TRBV5-1 to TRBJ2-7; tentatively, D is TRBD1 or TRBD2 (5 bases each). Trimming pared 4 bases from V and 2 bases from J, leaving 13 bases between. Germline V gene lookup returns CDR1 SGHRS and CDR2 YFSETQ. The CDR3 sequence is 14 residues long. CDR3 loop: CASSIGDGPYEQYF. The CDR3 nucleotides read TGCGCCAGCAGCATTGGGGACGGACCCTACGAGCAGTACTTC.

This clonotype appeared a few times. The rearrangement links TRBV7-9 to TRBJ1-2; D is undetermined. This CDR3 has 13 amino acids. CDR1 is SEHNR, CDR2 FQNEAQ, per germline (reference sequence). The V end lost 8 bases, the J end lost 3 bases, and 13 bases lay between the germline ends. The CDR3 sequence is CASDGSLDYGYTF. DNA of the CDR3: TGTGCCAGCGATGGCAGCCTTGACTATGGCTACACCTTC. Using reference TRBV7-9 and TRBJ1-2 for the parts outside the CDR3, the full variable domain is DTGVSQNPRHKITKRGQNVTFRCDPISEHNRLYWYRQTLGQGPEFLTYFQNEAQLEKSRLLSDRFSAERPKGSFSTLEIQRTEQGDSAMYLCASDGSLDYGYTFGSGTRLTVV.

This clonotype was detected ten times or more. The chain joins TRBV3-1 to TRBJ2-7, with 11 bases matching TRBD2. The CDR3 runs 15 residues. V lost 5 bases and J lost 3; bases outside the gene matches: 6. Germline V gene sequence: CDR1 LGHDT, CDR2 YNNKEL (reference sequence). The CDR3 DNA sequence: TGTGCCAGCAGCATAAGACTAGCGGGAATCTACGAGCAGTACTTC. Protein sequence: CASSIRLAGIYEQYF.

The rearrangement links TRBV7-9 to TRBJ2-7; D remains ambiguous. The CDR3 consists of 12 residues. Germline V CDR1 and CDR2: SEHNR, FQNEAQ (reference sequence). The V and J ends lost 3 bases and 5 bases respectively, with 8 bases between them. The CDR3: CASSLSNNEQYF. As DNA, the CDR3 is TGTGCCAGCAGCTTGTCCAATAACGAGCAGTACTTC.

In this sample, this clonotype turned up many times. The V call is TRBV27, the J call TRBJ1-6, with 7 positions matching TRBD1. CDR3 length: 15 residues. CDR1 is MNHEY, CDR2 SMNVEV, per germline (reference sequence). With V trimmed by 5 bases and J by 7 bases, 8 bases remained unmatched. CDR3 DNA: TGTGCCAGCAGTCACATACAGGGGAAGAATTCACCCCTCCACTTT. Translated: CASSHIQGKNSPLHF.

This clonotype was seen repeatedly, ten times or more. The CDR3 nucleotides are TGTGCCAGCAGTGCCGGGGTAGCGGGTACCGAGCAGTACTTC. Its protein is CASSAGVAGTEQYF. The chain recombines TRBV6-1 with TRBJ2-7; 7 nucleotides align to TRBD2. Germline lookup yields CDR1 MNHNS and CDR2 SASEGT. V lost 4 bases, J lost 6 bases, and 9 bases stayed unmatched. The length of the CDR3 is 14 residues.

A few counts support this clonotype. The chain carries TRBV28 and TRBJ1-5, with D unclear. This CDR3 contains 15 residues. Trimming shortened V by 4 bases and J by 3 bases, and 13 bases separated the two germline ends. CDR1 is MDHEN, CDR2 SYDVKM, per germline. CDR3 in DNA: TGTGCCAGCAGTTCTAGAGGCAGGCCCAATCAGCCCCAGCATTTT. As protein: CASSSRGRPNQPQHF.

This rearrangement joins TRBV20-1 to TRBJ2-3; TRBD2 matches 9 bases. CDR3 size: 17 residues. The germline CDR1 and CDR2 sequences are DFQATT and SNEGSKA (reference sequence). Trimming removed 0 bases from V and 2 bases from J; junction bases left unmatched: 9. CDR3 sequence (DNA): TGCAGTGCTAGAGATTGGGCTAGCGGGATTACCACAGATACGCAGTATTTT. Its translation: CSARDWASGITTDTQYF.

This clonotype was detected only a few times. The V gene is TRBV6-1, the J gene TRBJ1-5; 10 bases map to TRBD1. The germline gives CDR1 MNHNS, CDR2 SASEGT. V was pared by 7 bases and J by 7 bases, with 7 bases of the junction left unmatched. This CDR3 spans 14 amino acids. The DNA for the CDR3 is TGTGCCAGCAATACCGGGACAGGGGCCCAGCCCCAGCATTTT. Protein product: CASNTGTGAQPQHF.

The chain has TRBV24-1 and TRBJ1-1, with D unclear. The CDR3 sequence is 14 residues long. V lost 4 bases to trimming and J lost 1 base, with 9 bases between them. CDR1 and CDR2 (germline): KGHDR, SFDVKD. In nucleotides, the CDR3 is TGTGCCACCAGTGACTCCCGCCCGAACACTGAAGCTTTCTTT. Amino acids: CATSDSRPNTEAFF.

This clonotype has ten or more counts. In nucleotides, the CDR3 is TGTGCCAGCAGCTTATGGAGCATGACCGGGGAGCTGTTTTTT. It encodes CASSLWSMTGELFF. This chain connects TRBV7-9 to TRBJ2-2, with unresolved D. V was trimmed by 2 bases and J by 5 bases, leaving 9 bases between them. This CDR3 has 14 amino acids. The germline V gene has CDR1 SEHNR and CDR2 FQNEAQ (reference sequence). Full variable domain (outside the CDR3, taken from reference TRBV7-9 and TRBJ2-2): DTGVSQNPRHKITKRGQNVTFRCDPISEHNRLYWYRQTLGQGPEFLTYFQNEAQLEKSRLLSDRFSAERPKGSFSTLEIQRTEQGDSAMYLCASSLWSMTGELFFGEGSRLTVL.

V gene TRBV15 combines with J gene TRBJ1-2, with a tentative D call TRBD1 (5 bases). The V and J ends lost 6 bases and 5 bases respectively, with 22 bases between them. The CDR3 has 16 residues. The germline V gene has CDR1 LNHNV and CDR2 YYDKDF (reference sequence). CDR3 amino acids: CATRWETGPRGYGYTF. CDR3 coding DNA: TGTGCCACCAGGTGGGAGACGGGGCCCCGGGGGTATGGCTACACCTTC.

This chain joins TRBV5-4 and TRBJ2-7; D is perhaps TRBD2 (5 bases). The V end lost 4 bases, the J end lost 6 bases, and 14 bases lay between the germline ends. Germline V gene lookup returns CDR1 SGHNT and CDR2 YYREEE (reference sequence). The CDR3 totals 13 residues. The CDR3 protein is CASSPIGGGEQYF. As DNA, the CDR3 is TGTGCCAGCAGCCCTATCGGAGGAGGCGAGCAGTACTTC.

This clonotype was seen ten or more times. The chain carries TRBV10-3 and TRBJ2-7; D possibly matches TRBD1 or TRBD2 (7 bases each). In germline, CDR1 is ENHRY, CDR2 SYGVKD. The CDR3 consists of 14 residues. V was pared by 8 bases and J by 2 bases, with 16 bases between. CDR3: CAIGEGRGAYEQYF. The DNA of the CDR3 is TGTGCCATCGGGGAGGGCAGGGGGGCCTACGAGCAGTACTTC.

The chain is built from TRBV25-1 and TRBJ2-5, with D tentatively TRBD1 (6 bases). Between the trimmed V and J ends, which lost 8 bases and 2 bases, there was a span of 21 bases. The V gene's germline CDR1 is MGHDK and CDR2 SYGVNS. The CDR3 loop spans 16 amino acids. The CDR3 protein is CASEGDGPPLQETQYF. As DNA, the CDR3 is TGTGCCAGCGAGGGGGACGGGCCACCCCTTCAAGAGACCCAGTACTTC.

This chain uses TRBV12-3 or TRBV12-4 with TRBJ1-4; unclear D gene. This CDR3 has 14 amino acids. V lost 1 base to trimming and J lost 8 bases, with 11 bases between them. CDR3 loop: CASSLGGWWEKLFF. For the CDR3, the DNA is TGTGCCAGCAGTTTAGGAGGTTGGTGGGAAAAACTGTTTTTT.

The chain employs TRBV28 and TRBJ2-1, with unresolved D. Germline V gene data show CDR1 as MDHEN and CDR2 as SYDVKM. Trimming shortened V by 5 bases and J by 11 bases, and 10 bases separated the two germline ends. The CDR3 runs 11 residues. CDR3 loop: CASSTLRQQFF. In nucleotides, the CDR3 is TGTGCCAGCAGTACCCTTAGGCAGCAGTTCTTC.

About this clonotype: Mismatch with germline at one junction end may stem from a read error. CDR3 bases: TGTGCCAGCGGTCGCGGGCCTCGGGGCACTGAAGCTTCCTTT. It yields the protein CASGRGPRGTEASF. The chain joins TRBV9 to TRBJ1-1; maybe TRBD1 (5 bases). The CDR3 runs 14 residues. Germline CDR1 SGDLS, CDR2 YYNGEE.

The J gene is TRBJ2-7, the V gene TRBV3-1, with D tentatively TRBD1 or TRBD2 (5 bases each). The ends were cut back, 1 base at V and 4 bases at J, with 14 bases in the middle. Germline-derived CDR1 and CDR2 are LGHDT and YNNKEL (reference sequence). This CDR3 region has 15 residues. CDR3 in amino acids: CASSQVGALSYEQYF. CDR3 in DNA: TGTGCCAGCAGCCAAGTCGGGGCCTTATCTTACGAGCAGTACTTC.

V and J are TRBV6-2 or TRBV6-3 and TRBJ1-6; 10 bases are shared with TRBD1. The V and J ends lost 0 bases and 10 bases, in that order; junction bases with no gene match: 9. The CDR3 loop spans 17 amino acids. CDR1 and CDR2 from the germline V gene are MNHEY and SVGEGT. The CDR3 loop reads CASSYSASGTGDSPLHF. The CDR3 DNA reads as TGTGCCAGCAGTTACTCGGCGAGTGGGACAGGGGACTCACCCCTCCACTTT.

This clonotype was seen ten or more times. The CDR3 coding sequence is TGTGCCAGCAGACCCGGGGGATGGGGTCAAGGCTACACCTTC. Translated, it gives CASRPGGWGQGYTF. The V call is TRBV28, the J call TRBJ1-2; D possibly corresponds to TRBD1 (5 bases). This CDR3 has 14 amino acids. In germline, CDR1 is MDHEN, CDR2 SYDVKM. V lost 6 bases, J lost 8 bases, and 19 bases lay in between.

Points on this clonotype: This could be a read error, since a much larger clone is one nucleotide away. This chain uses TRBV15 with TRBJ2-2; D gene unclear. The CDR3 has 17 residues. Trimming stripped 5 bases from V and 5 bases from J, with 21 bases between. CDR1 is LNHNV, CDR2 YYDKDF, per germline (reference sequence). The CDR3 bases are TGTGCCACCAGCGGAACCCCGGGCCTGGTAACTACCGGGGAGCTGTTTTTT. Translated: CATSGTPGLVTTGELFF.

This clonotype was recorded many times. The V gene is TRBV6-1, the J gene TRBJ1-2, with 7 bases identical to TRBD1. Unmatched junction bases numbered 11, after V lost 9 bases and J lost 1 base. This CDR3 is 15 amino acids long. Germline CDR1 is MNHNS and CDR2 is SASEGT. In nucleotides, the CDR3 is TGTGCCAGTGGAGACCTGGGGACAGTTAACTATGGCTACACCTTC. It translates to CASGDLGTVNYGYTF.

This clonotype was picked up a small number of times. The V call is TRBV12-3 or TRBV12-4, the J call TRBJ1-6; D ambiguous. This CDR3 spans 15 amino acids. Trimming took 6 bases from V and 5 from J, leaving 14 bases between them. In nucleotides, the CDR3 is TGTGCCAGCAGCCTGTTGGTGGGGAATAATTCACCCCTCCACTTT. Translated, it gives CASSLLVGNNSPLHF.